Below, 22 T cell receptor beta chains from the same sample are listed, as sequenced in a study of blood T cell repertoires in COVID-19. Assay: immunoSEQ multiplex PCR; the TCRdb copy retains only in-frame clones and omits some. The data show fewer than 400,000 clones, about 87% seen once. Material for sequencing was PBMCs or T cells enriched from blood (not recorded which). The receptors derive from a woman aged 18 to 35 who had recovered from COVID-19.

This chain links TRBV20-1 with TRBJ2-7, with 7 positions matching TRBD1. This CDR3 comprises 11 residues. Germline values: CDR1 DFQATT, CDR2 SNEGSKA (reference sequence). CDR3 sequence: CSGQAAYEQYF. CDR3 DNA: TGCAGCGGACAGGCCGCCTACGAGCAGTACTTC.

V gene TRBV28 combines with J gene TRBJ1-5; D not certain. The CDR3 contains 16 residues. Trimming pared 5 bases from V and 2 bases from J, leaving 16 bases between. Germline assignment: CDR1 MDHEN and CDR2 SYDVKM. This CDR3 is CASSPQEGMRNQPQHF. The CDR3, as DNA: TGTGCCAGCAGTCCCCAAGAGGGAATGCGCAATCAGCCCCAGCATTTT.

V gene TRBV10-1 combines with J gene TRBJ2-2, with 9 bases matching TRBD1. Germline values: CDR1 WNHNN, CDR2 SYGVQD (reference sequence). V gave up 2 bases and J gave up 1 base; unmatched junction bases: 8. This CDR3 region has 18 residues. The CDR3 protein is CASSEKVQGAVNTGELFF. CDR3 DNA sequence: TGCGCCAGCAGTGAGAAAGTACAGGGGGCAGTGAACACCGGGGAGCTGTTTTTT.

The chain has TRBV11-1 and TRBJ2-7; 7 positions agree with TRBD1. With 8 bases clipped from V and 6 bases from J, the junction kept 7 bases outside the gene matches. Germline CDR1 SGHAT, CDR2 FQDESV (reference sequence). The CDR3 spans 12 residues. In DNA form, the CDR3 reads TGTGCCAGCCGCGAGGGGGCGGGCGAGCAGTACTTC. Translation: CASREGAGEQYF.

V usage is TRBV5-6 and J usage is TRBJ2-1; the D gene is possibly TRBD1 (5 bases). V gave up 3 bases and J gave up 6 bases, with 13 bases separating them. CDR1 is SGHDT and CDR2 is YYEEEE in the germline V gene. The CDR3 extends over 14 amino acids. The CDR3 sequence is CASSWGSRANEQFF. The CDR3, as DNA: TGTGCCAGCAGCTGGGGCTCACGGGCCAATGAGCAGTTCTTC.

The rearrangement joins TRBV4-3 to TRBJ2-7; 10 bases line up with TRBD2. V gave up 0 bases and J gave up 4 bases; unmatched junction bases: 6. The CDR3 runs to 16 residues. Germline V lookup: CDR1 LGHNA, CDR2 YSLEER. The CDR3 nucleotides are TGCGCCAGCAGCCAAGATAACCTAGCGGGAGCTTACGAGCAGTACTTC. This translates into CASSQDNLAGAYEQYF.

V gene TRBV5-1 combines with J gene TRBJ1-4; perhaps TRBD1 as D (5 bases). CDR3 length: 14 amino acids. CDR1 SGHRS and CDR2 YFSETQ come from the germline V gene. V dropped 2 bases and J dropped 5 bases, with 10 bases sitting between them. The CDR3: CASSLAGLNEKLFF. CDR3 bases: TGCGCCAGCAGCTTAGCAGGGCTGAATGAAAAACTGTTTTTT.

The V gene is TRBV4-1, the J gene TRBJ2-7; D might be TRBD1 (6 bases). This CDR3 is 16 amino acids long. V was pared by 0 bases and J by 3 bases, with 15 bases between. CDR1 is MGHRA, CDR2 YSYEKL, per germline. The CDR3 coding sequence is TGCGCCAGCAGCCAAGAATTACAGGGAGTTCTCTACGAGCAGTACTTC. Protein sequence: CASSQELQGVLYEQYF.

V gene TRBV4-3 combines with J gene TRBJ2-1; 10 bases align to TRBD1. CDR3 length: 15 amino acids. With V trimmed by 4 bases and J by 3 bases, 3 bases remained unmatched. Germline CDR1 reads LGHNA; CDR2 reads YSLEER. The CDR3 region is CASSPGTGVYNEQFF. CDR3 DNA: TGCGCCAGCAGCCCCGGGACAGGGGTCTACAATGAGCAGTTCTTC.

The chain recombines TRBV28 with TRBJ2-7; 11 bases are shared with TRBD2. Germline CDR1 MDHEN, CDR2 SYDVKM. After removal of 4 bases from V and 2 bases from J, the junction contained 10 bases not matched to a gene. The CDR3 is 17 residues long. CDR3 sequence (DNA): TGTGCCAGCAGTTCCCTCTTACTAGCGGGAGAGACCTACGAGCAGTACTTC. Its protein is CASSSLLLAGETYEQYF.

For the CDR3, the DNA is TGTGCCAGCAGCCGGGTACTGCAGGGGGCCTACGAGCAGTACTTC. Amino acids: CASSRVLQGAYEQYF. The J gene is TRBJ2-7, the V gene TRBV6-5, with TRBD1 matching 7 bases. V lost 6 bases, J lost 2 bases, and 10 bases stayed unmatched. The CDR3 covers 15 residues. CDR1 and CDR2 (germline): MNHEY, SVGAGI.

This sequence joins TRBV5-1 and TRBJ2-1; 10 bases line up with TRBD2. CDR3 size: 17 residues. Germline V gene sequence: CDR1 SGHRS, CDR2 YFSETQ. Trimming took 4 bases from V and 6 from J; bases not matched to a gene: 13. CDR3 coding DNA: TGCGCCAGCAGCAGGAATCCAACTAGCGGGGAGGTCAATGAGCAGTTCTTC. This gives the protein CASSRNPTSGEVNEQFF.

V usage is TRBV7-2 and J usage is TRBJ2-3; D uncertain. There are 15 residues in the CDR3. V dropped 6 bases and J dropped 2 bases, with 15 bases sitting between them. CDR1 SGHTA and CDR2 FQGNSA come from the germline V gene. The CDR3 DNA is TGTGCCAGCAGTTCCGACTCTTCTGCCACAGATACGCAGTATTTT. This codes for CASSSDSSATDTQYF.

The chain employs TRBV9 and TRBJ1-4; 10 positions match TRBD1. V gave up 4 bases and J gave up 7 bases; unmatched junction bases: 7. The germline gives CDR1 SGDLS, CDR2 YYNGEE. CDR3 length: 15 residues. CDR3 amino acids: CASSLPGQGSEKLFF. Written as DNA, the CDR3 is TGTGCCAGCAGCCTACCGGGACAGGGGAGTGAAAAACTGTTTTTT.

The gene calls are TRBV7-9 and TRBJ2-3; TRBD1 matches 7 bases. Trimming removed 4 bases from V and 3 bases from J; junction bases left unmatched: 7. This CDR3 has 15 residues. Per germline, CDR1 SEHNR and CDR2 FQNEAQ (reference sequence). This CDR3 reads CASSYDRENTDTQYF. CDR3 nucleotides: TGTGCCAGCAGCTATGACAGGGAAAATACAGATACGCAGTATTTT.

The genes are TRBV7-2 and TRBJ1-4; 7 nucleotides align to TRBD1. V was pared by 5 bases and J by 8 bases, with 8 bases of the junction left unmatched. The CDR3 consists of 14 residues. Germline V gives CDR1 SGHTA, CDR2 FQGNSA. The chain's CDR3 is CASSARGPKEKLFF. The CDR3 DNA reads as TGTGCCAGCAGCGCTAGGGGGCCCAAGGAAAAACTGTTTTTT.

The genes are TRBV18 and TRBJ1-1, with no clear D. Per germline, CDR1 KGHSH and CDR2 LQKENI. V was trimmed by 6 bases and J by 10 bases, leaving 24 bases between them. This CDR3 spans 15 amino acids. The CDR3 DNA reads TGTGCCAGCTCCCAGGCCACGGGGTCCGCCCGCGTAGCTTTCTTT. Translated, it gives CASSQATGSARVAFF.

This chain links TRBV2 with TRBJ1-2; D remains unclear. V lost 4 bases, J lost 7 bases, and 10 bases lay in between. CDR3 length equals 12 residues. Germline V gene lookup returns CDR1 SNHLY and CDR2 FYNNEI. CDR3 amino acids: CASSVEVSGYTF. In DNA, the CDR3 is TGTGCCAGCAGTGTAGAAGTGTCTGGCTACACCTTC.

V is TRBV9 and J is TRBJ2-2; 7 bases map to TRBD1. The CDR3 spans 14 residues. Germline V gene lookup returns CDR1 SGDLS and CDR2 YYNGEE. The V segment lost 2 bases and the J segment 5 bases; nucleotides outside the gene matches: 3. The CDR3 coding sequence is TGTGCCAGCAGCGTGCAGGGGGATACCGGGGAGCTGTTTTTT. It encodes CASSVQGDTGELFF.

The chain combines TRBV7-2 with TRBJ2-1; 8 nucleotides align to TRBD2. V was pared by 0 bases and J by 8 bases, with 15 bases of the junction left unmatched. The CDR3 has 18 residues. Germline assignment: CDR1 SGHTA and CDR2 FQGNSA. The CDR3 bases are TGTGCCAGCAGCTTAGCGGTCAGCGGGAGTTCGTCTTCTCATGAGCAGTTCTTC. Amino acids: CASSLAVSGSSSSHEQFF.

This chain uses TRBV5-6 with TRBJ2-1, with 11 bases fitting TRBD1. Per the germline V gene, CDR1 is SGHDT and CDR2 is YYEEEE. The CDR3 loop spans 16 amino acids. V lost 4 bases and J lost 5; bases outside the gene matches: 8. CDR3 sequence (DNA): TGTGCCAGCAGCCCGCAGTTGGGACAGGGGGACAATGAGCAGTTCTTC. Protein sequence: CASSPQLGQGDNEQFF.

The gene calls are TRBV7-2 and TRBJ1-2; tentatively, D is TRBD1 (6 bases). The V gene's germline CDR1 is SGHTA and CDR2 FQGNSA. This CDR3 is built from 13 residues. Trimming shortened V by 3 bases and J by 7 bases, and 12 bases separated the two germline ends. The CDR3 DNA reads as TGTGCCAGCAGCTTCCGGGACACTCGTGGCTACACCTTC. Translating it yields CASSFRDTRGYTF.